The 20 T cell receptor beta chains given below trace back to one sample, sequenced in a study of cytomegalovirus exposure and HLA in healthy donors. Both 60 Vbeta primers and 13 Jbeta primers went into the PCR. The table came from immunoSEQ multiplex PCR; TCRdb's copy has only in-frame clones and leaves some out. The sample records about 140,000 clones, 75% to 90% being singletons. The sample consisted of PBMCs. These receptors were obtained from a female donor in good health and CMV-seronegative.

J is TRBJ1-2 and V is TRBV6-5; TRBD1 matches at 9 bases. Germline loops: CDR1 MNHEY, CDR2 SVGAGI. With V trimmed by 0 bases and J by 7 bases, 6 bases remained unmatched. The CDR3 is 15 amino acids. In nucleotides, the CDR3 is TGTGCCAGCAGTTACTCGTACAGGGGGCAGGTTGGCTACACCTTC. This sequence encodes CASSYSYRGQVGYTF.

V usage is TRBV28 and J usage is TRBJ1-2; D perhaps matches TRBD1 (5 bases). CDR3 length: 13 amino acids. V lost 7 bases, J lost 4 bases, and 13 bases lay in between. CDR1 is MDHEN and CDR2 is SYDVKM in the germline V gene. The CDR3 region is CASTPDSLYGYTF. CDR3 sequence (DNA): TGTGCCAGCACCCCCGACAGCCTCTATGGCTACACCTTC.

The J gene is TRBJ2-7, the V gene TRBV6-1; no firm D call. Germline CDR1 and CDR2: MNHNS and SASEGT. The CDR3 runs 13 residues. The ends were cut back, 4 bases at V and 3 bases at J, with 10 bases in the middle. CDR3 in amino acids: CASSVVTYYEQYF. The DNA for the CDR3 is TGTGCCAGCAGTGTGGTCACCTACTACGAGCAGTACTTC.

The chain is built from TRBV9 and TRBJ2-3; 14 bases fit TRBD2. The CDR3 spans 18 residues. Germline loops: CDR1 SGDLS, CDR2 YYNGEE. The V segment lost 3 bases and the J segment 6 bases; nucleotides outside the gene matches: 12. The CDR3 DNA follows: TGTGCCAGCAGCGAGGGAGGGACTAGCGGGAGCCTGACGGATACGCAGTATTTT. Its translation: CASSEGGTSGSLTDTQYF.

CDR3 DNA sequence: TGTGCCAGCAGCCAGAGCGGGGATGGCTACACCTTC. This encodes CASSQSGDGYTF. The rearrangement links TRBV14 to TRBJ1-2; D remains unclear. V was shortened by 3 bases and J by 6 bases, with 8 bases between the two germline ends. Germline V gene data show CDR1 as SGHDN and CDR2 as FVKESK. The CDR3 loop spans 12 amino acids.

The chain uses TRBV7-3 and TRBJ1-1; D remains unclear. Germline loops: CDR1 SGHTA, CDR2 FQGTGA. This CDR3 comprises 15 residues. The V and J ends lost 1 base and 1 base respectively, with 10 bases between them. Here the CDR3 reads CASSLIPGPNTEAFF. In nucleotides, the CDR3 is TGTGCCAGCAGCTTAATTCCGGGTCCGAACACTGAAGCTTTCTTT.

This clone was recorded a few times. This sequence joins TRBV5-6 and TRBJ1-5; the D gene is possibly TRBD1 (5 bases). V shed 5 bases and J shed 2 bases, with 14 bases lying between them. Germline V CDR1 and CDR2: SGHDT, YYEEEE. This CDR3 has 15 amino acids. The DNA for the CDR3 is TGTGCCAGCAGTCCCCAGGGAGGCGGCAATCAGCCCCAGCATTTT. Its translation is CASSPQGGGNQPQHF.

CDR3 region: CASSATGTSVRGEQFF. The CDR3 region has the DNA TGTGCCAGCAGCGCTACCGGGACTAGCGTTAGGGGTGAGCAGTTCTTC. The J gene is TRBJ2-1, the V gene TRBV9; TRBD2 matches 10 bases. V was pared by 3 bases and J by 9 bases, with 12 bases of the junction left unmatched. There are 16 residues in the CDR3. Germline CDR1 is SGDLS and CDR2 is YYNGEE.

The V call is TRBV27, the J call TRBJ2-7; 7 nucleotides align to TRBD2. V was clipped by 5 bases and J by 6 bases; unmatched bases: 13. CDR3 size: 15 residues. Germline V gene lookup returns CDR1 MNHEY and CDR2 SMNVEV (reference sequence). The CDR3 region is CASSPTRGYSREQYF. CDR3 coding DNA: TGTGCCAGCAGTCCCACGCGGGGGTATAGTCGCGAGCAGTACTTC.

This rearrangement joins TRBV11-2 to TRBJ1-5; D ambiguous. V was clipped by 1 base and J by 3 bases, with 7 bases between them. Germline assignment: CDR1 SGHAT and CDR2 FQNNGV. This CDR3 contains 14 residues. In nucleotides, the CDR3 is TGTGCCAGCAGCTTAGGGGCCTTCAATCAGCCCCAGCATTTT. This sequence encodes CASSLGAFNQPQHF.

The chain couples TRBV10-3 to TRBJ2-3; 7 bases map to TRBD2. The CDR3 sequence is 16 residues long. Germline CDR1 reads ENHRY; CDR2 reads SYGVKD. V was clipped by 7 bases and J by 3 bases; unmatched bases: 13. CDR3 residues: CAIMKNSGTTTDTQYF. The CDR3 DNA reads TGTGCCATCATGAAGAACTCCGGGACTACTACAGATACGCAGTATTTT.

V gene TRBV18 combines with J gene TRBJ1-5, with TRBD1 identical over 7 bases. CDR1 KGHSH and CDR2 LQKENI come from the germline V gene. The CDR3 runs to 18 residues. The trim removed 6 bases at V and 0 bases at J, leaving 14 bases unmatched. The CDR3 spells CASSPNPHRGPSNQPQHF. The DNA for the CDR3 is TGTGCCAGCTCTCCGAACCCGCACAGGGGCCCTAGCAATCAGCCCCAGCATTTT.

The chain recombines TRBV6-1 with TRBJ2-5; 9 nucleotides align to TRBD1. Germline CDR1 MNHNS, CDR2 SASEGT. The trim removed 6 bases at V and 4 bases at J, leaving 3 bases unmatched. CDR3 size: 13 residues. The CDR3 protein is CASRLTGGETQYF. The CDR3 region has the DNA TGTGCCAGCAGATTGACAGGGGGAGAGACCCAGTACTTC.

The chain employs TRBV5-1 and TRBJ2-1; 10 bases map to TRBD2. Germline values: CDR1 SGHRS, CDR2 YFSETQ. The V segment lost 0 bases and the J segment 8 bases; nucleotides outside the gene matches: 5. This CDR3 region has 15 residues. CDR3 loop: CASSLAIAGGDEQFF. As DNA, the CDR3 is TGCGCCAGCAGCTTGGCAATAGCGGGAGGTGATGAGCAGTTCTTC.

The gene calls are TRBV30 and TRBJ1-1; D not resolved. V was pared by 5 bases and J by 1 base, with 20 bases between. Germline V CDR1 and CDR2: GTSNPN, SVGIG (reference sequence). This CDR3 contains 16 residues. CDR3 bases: TGTGCCTGGGGTCAGGCAGTGCCTACCTGGAACACTGAAGCTTTCTTT. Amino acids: CAWGQAVPTWNTEAFF.

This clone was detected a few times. This CDR3 is CARCNIQGSTEAFF. CDR3 nucleotide sequence: TGTGCCAGATGTAATATACAGGGGAGCACTGAAGCTTTCTTT. The chain is built from TRBV6-5 and TRBJ1-1; 7 bases are shared with TRBD1. Germline assignment: CDR1 MNHEY and CDR2 SVGAGI. Trimming took 9 bases from V and 4 from J; bases not matched to a gene: 11. The length of the CDR3 is 14 residues.

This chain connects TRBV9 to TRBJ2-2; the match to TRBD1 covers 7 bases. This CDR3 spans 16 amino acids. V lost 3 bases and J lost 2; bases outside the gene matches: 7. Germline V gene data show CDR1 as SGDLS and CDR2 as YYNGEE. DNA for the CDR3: TGTGCCAGCAGCGCCGGACAGGAACTTAACACCGGGGAGCTGTTTTTT. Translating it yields CASSAGQELNTGELFF.

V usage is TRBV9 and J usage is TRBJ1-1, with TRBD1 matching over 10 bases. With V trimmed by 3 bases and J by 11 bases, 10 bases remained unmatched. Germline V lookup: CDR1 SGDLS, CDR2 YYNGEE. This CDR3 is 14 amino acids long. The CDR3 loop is CASSEGGQGQYAFF. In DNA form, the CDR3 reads TGTGCCAGCAGCGAGGGGGGACAGGGGCAGTATGCTTTCTTT.

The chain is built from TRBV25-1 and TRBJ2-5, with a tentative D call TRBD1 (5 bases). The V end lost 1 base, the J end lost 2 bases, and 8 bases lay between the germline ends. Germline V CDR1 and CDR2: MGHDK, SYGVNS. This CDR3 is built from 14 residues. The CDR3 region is CASSESAGQETQYF. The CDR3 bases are TGTGCCAGCAGTGAATCGGCAGGGCAAGAGACCCAGTACTTC.

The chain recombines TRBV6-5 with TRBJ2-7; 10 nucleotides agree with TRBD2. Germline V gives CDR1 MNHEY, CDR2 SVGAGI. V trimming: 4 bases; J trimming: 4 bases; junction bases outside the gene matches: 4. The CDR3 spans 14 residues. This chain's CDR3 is CASSSTSGHYEQYF. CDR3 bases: TGTGCCAGCAGTTCGACTAGCGGGCATTACGAGCAGTACTTC.